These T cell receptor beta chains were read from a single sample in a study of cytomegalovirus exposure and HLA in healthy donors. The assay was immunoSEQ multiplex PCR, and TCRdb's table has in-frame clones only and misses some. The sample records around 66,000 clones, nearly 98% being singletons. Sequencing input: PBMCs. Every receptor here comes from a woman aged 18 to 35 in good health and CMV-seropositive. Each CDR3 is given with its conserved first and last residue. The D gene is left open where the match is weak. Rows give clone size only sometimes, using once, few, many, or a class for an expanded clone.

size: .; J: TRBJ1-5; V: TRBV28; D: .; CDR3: CASSLGGREGSNQPQHF; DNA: TGTGCCAGCAGTTTAGGGGGTCGGGAGGGGTCCAATCAGCCCCAGCATTTT
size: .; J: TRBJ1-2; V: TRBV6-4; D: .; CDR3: CASSDDGYGYTF; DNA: TGTGCCAGCAGTGACGACGGGTATGGCTACACCTTC
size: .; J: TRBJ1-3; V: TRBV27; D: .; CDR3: CASSDRKNSGNTIYF; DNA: TGTGCCAGCAGTGACAGAAAGAACTCTGGAAACACCATATATTTT
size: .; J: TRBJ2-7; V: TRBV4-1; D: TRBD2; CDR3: CASSQLGGSGGSTYEQYF; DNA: TGCGCCAGCAGCCAATTGGGGGGTAGCGGGGGTAGCACCTACGAGCAGTACTTC
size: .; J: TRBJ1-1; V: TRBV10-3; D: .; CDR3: CAISESRRDTEAFF; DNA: TGTGCCATCAGTGAGTCTAGGAGGGACACTGAAGCTTTCTTT
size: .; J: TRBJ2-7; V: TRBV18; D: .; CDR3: CASSPDRSSYEQYF; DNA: TGTGCCAGCTCACCCGACAGGTCCTCCTACGAGCAGTACTTC
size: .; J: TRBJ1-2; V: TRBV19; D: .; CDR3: CASSIRGGEGYTF; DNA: TGTGCCAGTAGTATCAGGGGTGGAGAGGGCTACACCTTC
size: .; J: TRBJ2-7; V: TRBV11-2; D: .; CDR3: CASSHPQGREALGQYF; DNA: TGTGCCAGCAGCCACCCCCAAGGCAGGGAGGCCCTCGGGCAGTACTTC
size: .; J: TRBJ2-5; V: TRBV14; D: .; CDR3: CASSQFKAETQYF; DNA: TGTGCCAGCAGCCAATTCAAAGCCGAGACCCAGTACTTC
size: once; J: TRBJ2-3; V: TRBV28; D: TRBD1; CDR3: CASSFSGTEKWGDTQYF; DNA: TGTGCCAGCAGTTTCTCTGGGACAGAAAAATGGGGAGATACGCAGTATTTT
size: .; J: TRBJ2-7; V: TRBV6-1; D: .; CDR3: CASSEIGTHYANEQYF; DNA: TGTGCCAGCAGTGAAATCGGGACTCACTACGCCAACGAGCAGTACTTC
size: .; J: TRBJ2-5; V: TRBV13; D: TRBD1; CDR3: CASSDRDRYQETQYF; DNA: TGTGCCAGCAGCGACCGGGACAGGTACCAAGAGACCCAGTACTTC
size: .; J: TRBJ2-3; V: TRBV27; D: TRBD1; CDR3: CASRAGTGKGDTQYF; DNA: TGTGCCAGCAGGGCCGGGACAGGGAAGGGAGATACGCAGTATTTT
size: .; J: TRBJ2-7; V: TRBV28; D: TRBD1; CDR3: CASSFEYRGAYEQYF; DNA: TGTGCCAGCAGTTTCGAATACAGGGGAGCCTACGAGCAGTACTTC
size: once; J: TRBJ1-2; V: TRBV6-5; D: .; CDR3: CASSSNVIYYGYTF; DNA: TGTGCCAGCAGTTCTAATGTCATTTACTATGGCTACACCTTC
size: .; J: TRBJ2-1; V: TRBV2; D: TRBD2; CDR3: CASRDPGLAYNEQFF; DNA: TGTGCCAGCAGGGACCCGGGACTAGCTTACAATGAGCAGTTCTTC
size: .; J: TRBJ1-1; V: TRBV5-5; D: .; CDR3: CASSLIGGGSGEAFF; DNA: TGTGCCAGCAGCTTGATAGGGGGGGGTTCGGGTGAAGCTTTCTTT
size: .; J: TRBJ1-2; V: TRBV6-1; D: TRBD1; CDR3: CASSIRDRVGYTF; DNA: TGTGCCAGCAGTATCCGGGACAGGGTTGGCTACACCTTC